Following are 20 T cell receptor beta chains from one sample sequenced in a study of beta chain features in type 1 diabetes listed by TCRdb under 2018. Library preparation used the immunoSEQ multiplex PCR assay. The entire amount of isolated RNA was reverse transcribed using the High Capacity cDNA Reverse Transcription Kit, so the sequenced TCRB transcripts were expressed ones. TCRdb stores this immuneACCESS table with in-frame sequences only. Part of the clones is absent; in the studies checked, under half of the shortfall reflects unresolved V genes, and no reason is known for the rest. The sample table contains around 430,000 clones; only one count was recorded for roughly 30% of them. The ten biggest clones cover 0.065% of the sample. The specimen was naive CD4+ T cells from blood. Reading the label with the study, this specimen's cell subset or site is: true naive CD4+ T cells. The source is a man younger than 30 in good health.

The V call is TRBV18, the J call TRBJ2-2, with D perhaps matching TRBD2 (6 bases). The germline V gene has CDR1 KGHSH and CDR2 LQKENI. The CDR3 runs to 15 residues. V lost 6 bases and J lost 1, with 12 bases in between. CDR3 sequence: CASSLSAGNTGELFF. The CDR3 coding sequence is TGTGCCAGCTCGCTATCAGCGGGGAACACCGGGGAGCTGTTTTTT.

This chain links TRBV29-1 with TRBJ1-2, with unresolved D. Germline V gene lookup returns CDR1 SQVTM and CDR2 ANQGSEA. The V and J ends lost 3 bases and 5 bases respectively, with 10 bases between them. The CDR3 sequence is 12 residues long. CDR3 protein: CSVDGGIYGYTF. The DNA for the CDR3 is TGCAGCGTTGATGGAGGGATTTATGGCTACACCTTC.

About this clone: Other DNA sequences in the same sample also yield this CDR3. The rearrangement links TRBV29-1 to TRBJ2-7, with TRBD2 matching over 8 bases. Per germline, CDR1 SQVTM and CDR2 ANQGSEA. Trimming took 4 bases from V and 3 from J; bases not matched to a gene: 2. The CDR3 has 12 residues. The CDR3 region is CSVASGSYEQYF. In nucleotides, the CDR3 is TGCAGCGTTGCCAGCGGGAGCTACGAGCAGTACTTC.

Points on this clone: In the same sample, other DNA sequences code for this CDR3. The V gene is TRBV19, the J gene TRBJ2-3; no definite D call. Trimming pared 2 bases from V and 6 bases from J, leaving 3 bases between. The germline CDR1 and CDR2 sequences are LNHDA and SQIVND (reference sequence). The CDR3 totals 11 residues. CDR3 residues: CASSILDTQYF. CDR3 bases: TGTGCCAGTAGTATATTGGATACGCAGTATTTT.

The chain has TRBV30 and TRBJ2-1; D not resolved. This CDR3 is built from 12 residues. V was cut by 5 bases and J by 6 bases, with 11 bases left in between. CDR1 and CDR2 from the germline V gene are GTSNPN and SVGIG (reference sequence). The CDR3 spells CAWGLNSNEQFF. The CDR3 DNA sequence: TGTGCCTGGGGGCTAAATAGCAATGAGCAGTTCTTC.

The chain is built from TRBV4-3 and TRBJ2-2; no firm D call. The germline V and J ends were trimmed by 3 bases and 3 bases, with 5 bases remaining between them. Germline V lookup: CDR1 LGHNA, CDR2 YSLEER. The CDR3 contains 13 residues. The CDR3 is CASSQTHTGELFF. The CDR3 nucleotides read TGCGCCAGCAGCCAGACCCACACCGGGGAGCTGTTTTTT.

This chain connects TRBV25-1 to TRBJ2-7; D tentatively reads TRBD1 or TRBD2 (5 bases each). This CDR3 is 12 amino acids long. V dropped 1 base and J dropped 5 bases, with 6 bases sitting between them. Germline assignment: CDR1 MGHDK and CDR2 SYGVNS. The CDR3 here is CASSELGDEQYF. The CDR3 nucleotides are TGTGCCAGCAGTGAATTGGGGGACGAGCAGTACTTC.

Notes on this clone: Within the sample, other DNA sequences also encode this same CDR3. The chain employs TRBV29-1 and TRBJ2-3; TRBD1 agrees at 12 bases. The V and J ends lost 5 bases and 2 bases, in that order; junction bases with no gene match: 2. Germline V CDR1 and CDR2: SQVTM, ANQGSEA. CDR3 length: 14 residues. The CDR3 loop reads CSVRDRGPTDTQYF. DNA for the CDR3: TGCAGCGTTCGGGACAGGGGGCCCACAGATACGCAGTATTTT.

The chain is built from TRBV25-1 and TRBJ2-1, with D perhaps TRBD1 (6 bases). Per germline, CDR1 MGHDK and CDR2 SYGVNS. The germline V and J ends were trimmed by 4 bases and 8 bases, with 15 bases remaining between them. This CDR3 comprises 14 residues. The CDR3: CASSVGTGSYEQFF. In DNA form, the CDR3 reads TGTGCCAGCAGTGTTGGTACAGGGAGCTATGAGCAGTTCTTC.

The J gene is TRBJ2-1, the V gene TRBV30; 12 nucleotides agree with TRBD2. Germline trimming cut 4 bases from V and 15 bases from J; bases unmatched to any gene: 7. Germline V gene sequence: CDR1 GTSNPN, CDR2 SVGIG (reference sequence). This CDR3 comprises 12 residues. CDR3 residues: CAWKASGGGPFF. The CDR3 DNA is TGTGCCTGGAAGGCTAGCGGGGGGGGCCCGTTCTTC.

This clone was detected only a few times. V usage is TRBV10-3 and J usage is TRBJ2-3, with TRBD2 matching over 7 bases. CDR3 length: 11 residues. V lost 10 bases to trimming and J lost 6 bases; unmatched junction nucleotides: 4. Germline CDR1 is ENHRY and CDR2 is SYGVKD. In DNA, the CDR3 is TGTGCCACCACGGGGGGTGATACGCAGTATTTT. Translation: CATTGGDTQYF.

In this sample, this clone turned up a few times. The CDR3 here is CASRTSSYYEQYF. The DNA for the CDR3 is TGTGCCAGCAGGACTAGCAGCTACTACGAGCAGTACTTC. The gene calls are TRBV2 and TRBJ2-7; TRBD2 matches at 7 bases. The ends lost 6 bases at V and 3 bases at J; junction bases unmatched: 5. The CDR3 extends over 13 amino acids. CDR1 and CDR2 (germline): SNHLY, FYNNEI.

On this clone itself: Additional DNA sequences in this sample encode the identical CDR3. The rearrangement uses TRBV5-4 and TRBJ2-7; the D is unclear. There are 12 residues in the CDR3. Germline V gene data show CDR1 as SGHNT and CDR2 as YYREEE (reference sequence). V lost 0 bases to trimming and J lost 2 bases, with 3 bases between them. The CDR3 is CASSLGTYEQYF. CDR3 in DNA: TGTGCCAGCAGCTTGGGAACCTACGAGCAGTACTTC. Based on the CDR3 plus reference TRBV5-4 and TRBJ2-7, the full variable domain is ETGVTQSPTHLIKTRGQQVTLRCSSQSGHNTVSWYQQALGQGPQFIFQYYREEENGRGNFPPRFSGLQFPNYSSELNVNALELDDSALYLCASSLGTYEQYFGPGTRLTVT.

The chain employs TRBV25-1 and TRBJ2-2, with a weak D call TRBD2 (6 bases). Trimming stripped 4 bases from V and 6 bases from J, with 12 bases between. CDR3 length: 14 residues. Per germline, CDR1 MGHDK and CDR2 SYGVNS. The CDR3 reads CASSAAGGSGELFF. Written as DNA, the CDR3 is TGTGCCAGCAGTGCCGCCGGAGGGTCCGGGGAGCTGTTTTTT.

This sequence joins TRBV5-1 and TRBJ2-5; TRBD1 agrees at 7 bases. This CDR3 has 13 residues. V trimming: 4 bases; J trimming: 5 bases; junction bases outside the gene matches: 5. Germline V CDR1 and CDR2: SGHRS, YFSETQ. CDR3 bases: TGCGCCAGCAGCAGGACAGGAGAGGAGACCCAGTACTTC. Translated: CASSRTGEETQYF.

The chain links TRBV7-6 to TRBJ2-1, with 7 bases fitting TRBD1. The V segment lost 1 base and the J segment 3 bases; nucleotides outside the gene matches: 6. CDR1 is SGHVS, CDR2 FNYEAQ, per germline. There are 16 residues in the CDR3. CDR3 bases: TGTGCCAGCAGCTTAGTCCGGACAGGTATCTACAATGAGCAGTTCTTC. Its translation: CASSLVRTGIYNEQFF.

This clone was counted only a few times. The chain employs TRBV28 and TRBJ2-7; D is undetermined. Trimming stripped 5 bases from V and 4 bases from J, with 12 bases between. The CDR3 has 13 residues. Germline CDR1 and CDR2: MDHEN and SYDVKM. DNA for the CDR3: TGTGCCAGCAGTGCCTTCACCGTATACGAGCAGTACTTC. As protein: CASSAFTVYEQYF.

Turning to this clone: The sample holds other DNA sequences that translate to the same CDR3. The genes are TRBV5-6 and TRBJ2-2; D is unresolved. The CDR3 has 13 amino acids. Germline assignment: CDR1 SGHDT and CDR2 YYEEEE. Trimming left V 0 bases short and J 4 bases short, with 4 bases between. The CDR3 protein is CASSLGLTGELFF. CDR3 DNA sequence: TGTGCCAGCAGCTTGGGTCTCACCGGGGAGCTGTTTTTT.

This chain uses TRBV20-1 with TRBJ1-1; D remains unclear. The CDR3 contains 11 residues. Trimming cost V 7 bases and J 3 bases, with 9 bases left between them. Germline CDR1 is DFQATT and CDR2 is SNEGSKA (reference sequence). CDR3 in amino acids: CSGRWDTEAFF. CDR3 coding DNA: TGCAGTGGGAGGTGGGACACTGAAGCTTTCTTT.

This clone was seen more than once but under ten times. In DNA, the CDR3 is TGTGCCAGCAGTAACACAGGGGGCTCAGATGGCTACACCTTC. This encodes CASSNTGGSDGYTF. The V call is TRBV25-1, the J call TRBJ1-2; the match to TRBD1 covers 9 bases. In germline, CDR1 is MGHDK, CDR2 SYGVNS. Losses at the gene ends were 5 bases for V and 6 bases for J; bases not matched to a gene: 7. The CDR3 consists of 14 residues.